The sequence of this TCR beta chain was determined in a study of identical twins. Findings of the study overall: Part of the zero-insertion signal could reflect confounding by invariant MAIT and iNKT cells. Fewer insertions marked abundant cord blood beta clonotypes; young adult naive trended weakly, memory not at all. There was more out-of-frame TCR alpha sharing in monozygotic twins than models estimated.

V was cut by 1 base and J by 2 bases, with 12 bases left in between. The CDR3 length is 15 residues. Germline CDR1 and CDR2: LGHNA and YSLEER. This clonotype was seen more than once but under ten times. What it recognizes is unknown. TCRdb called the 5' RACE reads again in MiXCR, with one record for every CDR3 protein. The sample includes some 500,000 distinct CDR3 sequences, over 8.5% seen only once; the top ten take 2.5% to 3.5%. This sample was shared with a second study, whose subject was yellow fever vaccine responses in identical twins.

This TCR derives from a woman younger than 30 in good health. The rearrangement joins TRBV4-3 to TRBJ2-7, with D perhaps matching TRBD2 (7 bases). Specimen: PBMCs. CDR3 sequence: CASSQGGRGAYEQYF. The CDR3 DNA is TGCGCCAGCAGCCAAGGGGGGAGGGGGGCCTACGAGCAGTACTTC.